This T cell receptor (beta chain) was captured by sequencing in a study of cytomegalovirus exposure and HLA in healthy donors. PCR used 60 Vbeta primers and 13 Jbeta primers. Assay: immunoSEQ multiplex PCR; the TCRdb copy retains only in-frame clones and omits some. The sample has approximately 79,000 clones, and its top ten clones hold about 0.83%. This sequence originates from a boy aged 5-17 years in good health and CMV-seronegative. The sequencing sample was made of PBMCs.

CDR3 amino acids: CASSLGHSNQPQHF. The CDR3 coding sequence is TGTGCCAGCAGCTTAGGGCATAGCAATCAGCCCCAGCATTTT. This chain links TRBV7-2 with TRBJ1-5; no definite D call. There are 14 residues in the CDR3. CDR1 is SGHTA and CDR2 is FQGNSA in the germline V gene. V was cut by 1 base and J by 0 bases, with 4 bases left in between.